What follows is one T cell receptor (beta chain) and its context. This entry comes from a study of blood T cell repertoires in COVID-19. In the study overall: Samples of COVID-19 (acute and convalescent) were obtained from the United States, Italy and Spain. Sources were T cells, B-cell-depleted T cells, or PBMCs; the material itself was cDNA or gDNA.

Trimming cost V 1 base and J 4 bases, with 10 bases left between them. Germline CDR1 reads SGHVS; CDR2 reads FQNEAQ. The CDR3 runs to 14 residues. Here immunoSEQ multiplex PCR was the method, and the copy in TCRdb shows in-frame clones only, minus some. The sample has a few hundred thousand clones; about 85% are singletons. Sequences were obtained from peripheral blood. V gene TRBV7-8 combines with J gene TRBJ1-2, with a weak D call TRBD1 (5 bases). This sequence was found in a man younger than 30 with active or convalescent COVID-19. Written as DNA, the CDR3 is TGTGCCAGCAGCTTAGAGATAAGGGGCTATGGCTACACCTTC. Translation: CASSLEIRGYGYTF.